This T cell receptor (beta chain) was recorded in a study of read filtering for tumor transcriptome and immune sequencing. Across the study: Among patients, 17 to 20 were male and around 13 female, aged 47 to 80 (mean about 72). By R-ISS, stages I, II and III held approximately 8, 16 and 7 patients. IR-seq gave about 4 to 10.27 million TCR reads per sample; RNA-seq gave about 75 to 1,400. Points from the study as a whole: Around 85% of IR-seq clonotypes had one read, totaling about 3.5% of reads; RNA-seq: approximately 75% and 45%.

From 300 to 450 ng of RNA, a library with molecular barcoded alpha/delta and beta/gamma adaptors was made. TCRdb used MiXCR to reprocess the reads, holding one entry per CDR3 protein. The repertoire has 130,000 or so distinct CDR3 sequences, about 12% of them found once; the top ten carry just under 8.5%. Ten or more counts support this clonotype. Its antigen is undetermined. The CDR3 spans 18 residues. Germline trimming cut 2 bases from V and 2 bases from J; bases unmatched to any gene: 5. Per germline, CDR1 MNHEY and CDR2 SVGEGT. The TCR sequence derives from a donor aged 40 or over with multiple myeloma. The sample consisted of a population of CD138-negative cells sorted from bone marrow. The rearrangement joins TRBV6-2 or TRBV6-3 to TRBJ2-2, with 13 bases aligning to TRBD2. As DNA, the CDR3 is TGTGCCAGCAGTTACCCGGGACTAGCGGGGCGAAACACCGGGGAGCTGTTTTTT. Translating gives CASSYPGLAGRNTGELFF.